One and the same sample provided the 9 T cell receptor beta chains below, sequenced in a study of cytotoxic CD8 clonotypes in ibrutinib-treated CLL. Some clones are missing from TCRdb's copy, which holds only in-frame ones; the method was immunoSEQ multiplex PCR. The repertoire holds tens of thousands of clones, with roughly 69% as singletons. Material: PBMCs, obtained after 24 months of ibrutinib treatment. The source of these receptors is a human donor with chronic lymphocytic leukemia.

The V gene is TRBV7-2, the J gene TRBJ2-1; D gene unclear. The CDR3 runs to 14 residues. Trimming shortened V by 7 bases and J by 6 bases, and 16 bases separated the two germline ends. Germline CDR1 and CDR2: SGHTA and FQGNSA. The CDR3 is CASTTGAAPNEQFF. CDR3 coding DNA: TGTGCCAGCACCACCGGTGCTGCCCCCAATGAGCAGTTCTTC. Filled out from reference TRBV7-2 and TRBJ2-1, the complete variable domain reads GAGVSQSPSNKVTEKGKDVELRCDPISGHTALYWYRQSLGQGLEFLIYFQGNSAPDKSGLPSDRFSAERTGGSVSTLTIQRTQQEDSAVYLCASTTGAAPNEQFFGPGTRLTVL.

This clone was observed a few times. The chain carries TRBV5-1 and TRBJ2-7; weak D call: TRBD1 (6 bases). The CDR3 runs to 15 residues. Germline CDR1 reads SGHRS; CDR2 reads YFSETQ. The ends were cut back, 0 bases at V and 6 bases at J, with 16 bases in the middle. The CDR3 bases are TGCGCCAGCAGCTTGGCTCCACAGGGAAGGGCCGAGCAGTACTTC. As protein: CASSLAPQGRAEQYF.

This clone was observed at least ten times. The gene calls are TRBV9 and TRBJ2-7, with D perhaps given as TRBD1 or TRBD2 (6 bases each). Trimming pared 4 bases from V and 4 bases from J, leaving 24 bases between. Germline CDR1 SGDLS, CDR2 YYNGEE. CDR3 size: 17 residues. The CDR3 reads CASSSSATGGGLYEQYF. The CDR3 DNA follows: TGTGCCAGCAGCTCCTCGGCGACAGGAGGGGGGTTGTACGAGCAGTACTTC.

This clone has just a few counts. The chain links TRBV11-2 to TRBJ2-7; D call uncertain. V was pared by 1 base and J by 9 bases, with 7 bases between. From germline, CDR1 is SGHAT and CDR2 FQNNGV. The CDR3 length is 11 residues. CDR3 sequence (DNA): TGTGCCAGCAGCTTAGGCGGAAGGCAGTACTTC. This translates into CASSLGGRQYF. Full variable domain (rest looked up from reference TRBV11-2 and TRBJ2-7): EAGVAQSPRYKIIEKRQSVAFWCNPISGHATLYWYQQILGQGPKLLIQFQNNGVVDDSQLPKDRFSAERLKGVDSTLKIQPAKLEDSAVYLCASSLGGRQYFGPGTRLTVT.

The CDR3 nucleotides are TGTGCCAGCAGCGTAGCGCCCGGGGGGGCCTACGAGCAGTACTTC. It yields the protein CASSVAPGGAYEQYF. The chain couples TRBV9 to TRBJ2-7; TRBD2 matches at 8 bases. This CDR3 has 15 residues. After removal of 0 bases from V and 2 bases from J, the junction contained 4 bases not matched to a gene. Germline V gene data show CDR1 as SGDLS and CDR2 as YYNGEE.

This clone is a singleton in its sample. The genes are TRBV19 and TRBJ2-4; TRBD1 matches 8 bases. V shed 5 bases and J 5 bases; nucleotides not matched to a gene: 5. Germline V gene sequence: CDR1 LNHDA, CDR2 SQIVND (reference sequence). The length of the CDR3 is 14 residues. The chain's CDR3 is CASSPQGAENIQYF. The CDR3 DNA reads as TGTGCCAGTAGTCCGCAGGGGGCTGAAAACATTCAGTACTTC.

There are a few counts of this clone. The chain is built from TRBV12-1 and TRBJ1-1. TRBV12-1 is a known pseudogene. This CDR3 is 17 amino acids long. The CDR3 DNA sequence: TGTGCCAGCAGCCTTACGGGAGGGGGTCTCTCGAACACTGAAGCTTTCTTT. Its protein is CASSLTGGGLSNTEAFF.

The rearrangement uses TRBV2 and TRBJ2-2, with 10 bases matching TRBD2. The CDR3 sequence is 14 residues long. The V gene end was trimmed by 10 bases and the J gene end by 5 bases; junction bases not matched to a gene: 7. The germline V gene has CDR1 SNHLY and CDR2 FYNNEI. The CDR3, as DNA: TGTGCCACTTCTAGCGGGGGACCTACCGGGGAGCTGTTTTTT. Translation gives CATSSGGPTGELFF.

This clone turned up a few times. One junction end does not reproduce the germline sequence, and a read error may be involved. The rearrangement links TRBV7-9 to TRBJ2-3; 12 bases are a match to TRBD2. The germline V gene has CDR1 SEHNR and CDR2 FQNEAQ (reference sequence). This CDR3 is 15 amino acids long. CDR3 sequence reads: CASSLAGGPGDTQYF. For the CDR3, the DNA is TGTGCCAGCAGCCTAGCGGGGGGGCCAGGAGATACGCAGTATTTT.